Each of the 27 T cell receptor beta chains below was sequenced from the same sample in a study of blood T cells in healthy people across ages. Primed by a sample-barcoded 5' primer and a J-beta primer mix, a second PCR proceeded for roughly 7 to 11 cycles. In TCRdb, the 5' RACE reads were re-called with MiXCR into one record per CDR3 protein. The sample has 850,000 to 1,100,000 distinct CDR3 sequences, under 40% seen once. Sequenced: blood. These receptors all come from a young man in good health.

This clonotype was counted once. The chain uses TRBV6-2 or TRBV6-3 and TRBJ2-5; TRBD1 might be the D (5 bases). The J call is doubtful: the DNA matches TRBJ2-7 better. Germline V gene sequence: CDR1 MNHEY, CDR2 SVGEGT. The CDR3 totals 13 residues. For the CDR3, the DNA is TGTGCCAGCAGTAACCCACAGGCAAGCGAGCAGTACTTC. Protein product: CASSNPQASEQYF.

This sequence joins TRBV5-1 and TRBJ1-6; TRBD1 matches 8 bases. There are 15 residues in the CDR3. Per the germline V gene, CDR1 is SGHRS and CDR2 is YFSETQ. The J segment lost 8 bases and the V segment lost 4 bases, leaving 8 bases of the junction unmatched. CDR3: CASSPNPQGDSPLHF. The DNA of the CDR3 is TGCGCCAGCAGCCCGAACCCACAGGGGGATTCACCCCTCCACTTT.

DNA for the CDR3: TGTGCCAGCAGCCAAGTCTGGGGGGGAAGCACAGATACGCAGTATTTT. This codes for CASSQVWGGSTDTQYF. The V call is TRBV4-2, the J call TRBJ2-3, with 7 nucleotides matching TRBD2. CDR3 length: 16 amino acids. The V gene end was trimmed by 1 base and the J gene end by 0 bases; junction bases not matched to a gene: 4. Germline CDR1 and CDR2: LGHNA and YNFKEQ.

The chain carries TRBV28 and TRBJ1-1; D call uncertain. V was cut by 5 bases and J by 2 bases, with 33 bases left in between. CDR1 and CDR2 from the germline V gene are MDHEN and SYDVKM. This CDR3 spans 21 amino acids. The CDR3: CASSPHPLLQKRVEGNTEAFF. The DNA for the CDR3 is TGTGCCAGCAGTCCCCACCCCCTATTACAGAAGAGGGTCGAGGGTAACACTGAAGCTTTCTTT.

CDR3 loop: CASSATGGSGKLFF. The CDR3 nucleotides are TGTGCCAGCAGTGCTACAGGGGGCTCGGGAAAACTGTTTTTT. The chain is built from TRBV12-3 or TRBV12-4 and TRBJ1-4; 9 bases map to TRBD1. The CDR3 covers 14 residues. With 5 bases clipped from V and 10 bases from J, the junction kept 8 bases outside the gene matches.

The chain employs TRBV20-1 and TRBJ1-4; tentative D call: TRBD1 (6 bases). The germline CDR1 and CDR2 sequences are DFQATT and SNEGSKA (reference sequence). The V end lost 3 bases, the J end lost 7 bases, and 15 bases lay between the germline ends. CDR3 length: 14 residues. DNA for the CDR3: TGCAGTGCTAGGTCTGGGCAGGGGTTTGAAAAACTGTTTTTT. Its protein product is CSARSGQGFEKLFF.

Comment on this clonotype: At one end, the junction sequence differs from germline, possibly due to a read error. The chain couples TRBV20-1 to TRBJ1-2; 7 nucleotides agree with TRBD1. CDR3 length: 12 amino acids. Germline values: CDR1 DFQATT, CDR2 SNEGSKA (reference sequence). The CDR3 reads CGATGAGYGYTF. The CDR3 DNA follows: TGCGGTGCTACAGGGGCTGGTTATGGCTACACCTTC.

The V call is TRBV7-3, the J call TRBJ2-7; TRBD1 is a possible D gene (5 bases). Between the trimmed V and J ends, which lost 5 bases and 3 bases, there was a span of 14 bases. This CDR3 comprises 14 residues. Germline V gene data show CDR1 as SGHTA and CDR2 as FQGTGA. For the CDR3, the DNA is TGTGCCAGCAGCGTACTCCCCGACAGCTACGAGCAGTACTTC. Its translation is CASSVLPDSYEQYF.

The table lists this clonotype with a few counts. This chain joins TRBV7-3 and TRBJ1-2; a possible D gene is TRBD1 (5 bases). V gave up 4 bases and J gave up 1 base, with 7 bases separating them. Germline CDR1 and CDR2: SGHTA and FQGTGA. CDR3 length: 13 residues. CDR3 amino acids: CASSSGNNYGYTF. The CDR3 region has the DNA TGTGCCAGCAGCTCAGGGAATAACTATGGCTACACCTTC. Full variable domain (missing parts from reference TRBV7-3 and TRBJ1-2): GAGVSQTPSNKVTEKGKYVELRCDPISGHTALYWYRQSLGQGPEFLIYFQGTGAADDSGLPNDRFFAVRPEGSVSTLKIQRTERGDSAVYLCASSSGNNYGYTFGSGTRLTVV.

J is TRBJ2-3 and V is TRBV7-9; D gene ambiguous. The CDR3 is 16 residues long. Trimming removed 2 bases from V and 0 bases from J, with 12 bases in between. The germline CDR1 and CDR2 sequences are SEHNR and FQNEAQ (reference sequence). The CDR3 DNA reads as TGTGCCAGCAGCTTACCGTTTGGAGAAAGCACAGATACGCAGTATTTT. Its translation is CASSLPFGESTDTQYF.

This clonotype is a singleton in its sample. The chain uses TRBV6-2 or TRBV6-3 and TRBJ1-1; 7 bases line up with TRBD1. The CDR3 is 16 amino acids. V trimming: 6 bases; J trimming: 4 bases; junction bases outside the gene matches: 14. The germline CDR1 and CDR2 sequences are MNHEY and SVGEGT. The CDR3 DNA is TGTGCCAGCAGGGCTGGGACAGACGGAGGACTCACTGAAGCTTTCTTT. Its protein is CASRAGTDGGLTEAFF.

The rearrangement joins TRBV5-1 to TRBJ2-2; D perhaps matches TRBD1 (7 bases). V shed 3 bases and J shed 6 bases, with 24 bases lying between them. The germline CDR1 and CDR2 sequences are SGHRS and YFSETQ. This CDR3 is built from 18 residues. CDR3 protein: CASSSGGQTIEKPGELFF. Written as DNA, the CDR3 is TGCGCCAGCAGCTCCGGGGGACAGACGATCGAGAAACCCGGGGAGCTGTTTTTT.

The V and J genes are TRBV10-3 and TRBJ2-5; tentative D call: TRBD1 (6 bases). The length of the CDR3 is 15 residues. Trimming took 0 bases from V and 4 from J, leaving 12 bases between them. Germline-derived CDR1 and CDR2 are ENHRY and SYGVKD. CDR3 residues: CAISESLGAGETQYF. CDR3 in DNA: TGTGCCATCAGTGAGTCTCTGGGGGCCGGAGAGACCCAGTACTTC.

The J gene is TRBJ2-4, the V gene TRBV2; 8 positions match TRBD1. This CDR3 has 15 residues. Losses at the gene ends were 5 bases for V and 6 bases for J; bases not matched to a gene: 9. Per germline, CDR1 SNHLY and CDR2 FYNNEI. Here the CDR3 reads CASSFRTGWRNIQYF. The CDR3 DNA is TGTGCCAGCAGTTTTCGGACAGGGTGGAGAAACATTCAGTACTTC.

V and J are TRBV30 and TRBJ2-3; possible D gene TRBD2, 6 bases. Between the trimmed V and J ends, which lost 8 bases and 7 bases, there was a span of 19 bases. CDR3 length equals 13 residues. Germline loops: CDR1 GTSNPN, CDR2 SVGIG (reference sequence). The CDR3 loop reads CATTKEGPNTQYF. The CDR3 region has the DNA TGTGCCACAACCAAGGAGGGACCGAATACGCAGTATTTT.

The CDR3 sequence is CASSQDAGVETDTQYF. CDR3 nucleotides: TGCGCCAGCAGCCAAGATGCGGGAGTGGAAACAGATACGCAGTATTTT. The chain links TRBV4-1 to TRBJ2-3, with 7 bases identical to TRBD2. From germline, CDR1 is MGHRA and CDR2 YSYEKL. The CDR3 runs 16 residues. J gave up 3 bases and V 0 bases, and 6 bases lay outside the gene matches.

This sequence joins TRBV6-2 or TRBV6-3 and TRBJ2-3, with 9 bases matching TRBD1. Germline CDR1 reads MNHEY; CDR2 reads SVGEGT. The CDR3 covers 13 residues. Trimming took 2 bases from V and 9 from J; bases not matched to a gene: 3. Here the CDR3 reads CASSYTGTGTQYF. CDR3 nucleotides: TGTGCCAGCAGTTACACCGGGACAGGGACGCAGTATTTT.

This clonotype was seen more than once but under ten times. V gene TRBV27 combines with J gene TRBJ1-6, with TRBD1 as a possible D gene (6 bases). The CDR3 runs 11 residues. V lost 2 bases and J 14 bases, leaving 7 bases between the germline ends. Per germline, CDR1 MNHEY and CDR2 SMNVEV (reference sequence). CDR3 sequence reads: CASSLGGTLHF. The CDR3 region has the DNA TGTGCCAGCAGTTTAGGGGGCACCCTCCACTTT.

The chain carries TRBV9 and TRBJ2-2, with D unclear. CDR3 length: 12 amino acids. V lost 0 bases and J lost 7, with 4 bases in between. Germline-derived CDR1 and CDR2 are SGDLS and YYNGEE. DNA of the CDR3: TGTGCCAGCAGCGTAGATGACGGGGAGCTGTTTTTT. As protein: CASSVDDGELFF.

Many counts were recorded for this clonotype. The CDR3 loop reads CASSTGYEQYF. The CDR3 coding sequence is TGTGCCAGCAGTACCGGCTACGAGCAGTACTTC. This rearrangement joins TRBV5-5 to TRBJ2-7; D unclear. Germline assignment: CDR1 SGHKS and CDR2 YYEKEE (reference sequence). Trimming left V 5 bases short and J 3 bases short, with 6 bases between. The CDR3 extends over 11 amino acids.

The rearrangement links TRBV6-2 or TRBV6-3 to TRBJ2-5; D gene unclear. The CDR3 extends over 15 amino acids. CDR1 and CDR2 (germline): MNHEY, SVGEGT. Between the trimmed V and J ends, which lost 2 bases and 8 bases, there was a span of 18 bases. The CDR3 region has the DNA TGTGCCAGCAGTTACCGAGATTTGGCGTATGGAACCCAGTACTTC. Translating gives CASSYRDLAYGTQYF.

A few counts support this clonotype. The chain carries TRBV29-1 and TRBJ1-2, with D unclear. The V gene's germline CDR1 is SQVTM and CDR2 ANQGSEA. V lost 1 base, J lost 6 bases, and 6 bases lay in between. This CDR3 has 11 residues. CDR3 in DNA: TGCAGCGTTGAAGGGTGGAATGGCTACACCTTC. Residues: CSVEGWNGYTF.

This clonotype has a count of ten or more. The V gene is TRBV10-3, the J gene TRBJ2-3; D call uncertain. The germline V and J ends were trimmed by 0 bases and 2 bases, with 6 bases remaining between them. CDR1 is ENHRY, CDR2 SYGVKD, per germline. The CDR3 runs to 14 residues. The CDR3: CAISESGFTDTQYF. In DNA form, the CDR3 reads TGTGCCATCAGTGAGTCGGGCTTCACAGATACGCAGTATTTT.

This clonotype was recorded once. CDR3 in DNA: TGCGCCAGCAGCGCGGACACCCGCTACGAGCAGTACTTC. Translated, it gives CASSADTRYEQYF. The gene calls are TRBV5-1 and TRBJ2-7; D perhaps matches TRBD1 (5 bases). V dropped 4 bases and J dropped 3 bases, with 11 bases sitting between them. Germline V gene sequence: CDR1 SGHRS, CDR2 YFSETQ. The CDR3 sequence is 13 residues long. Full variable domain (missing parts from reference TRBV5-1 and TRBJ2-7): KAGVTQTPRYLIKTRGQQVTLSCSPISGHRSVSWYQQTPGQGLQFLFEYFSETQRNKGNFPGRFSGRQFSNSRSEMNVSTLELGDSALYLCASSADTRYEQYFGPGTRLTVT.

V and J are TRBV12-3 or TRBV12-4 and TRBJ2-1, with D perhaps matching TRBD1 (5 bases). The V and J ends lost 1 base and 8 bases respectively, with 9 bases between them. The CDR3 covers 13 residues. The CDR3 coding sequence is TGTGCCAGCAGTTTAGGGACAAAGGATGAGCAGTTCTTC. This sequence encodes CASSLGTKDEQFF.

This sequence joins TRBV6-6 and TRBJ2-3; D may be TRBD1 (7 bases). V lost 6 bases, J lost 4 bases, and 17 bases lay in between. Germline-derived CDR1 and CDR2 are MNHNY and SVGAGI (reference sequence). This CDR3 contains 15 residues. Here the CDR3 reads CASRSRGVGPDTQYF. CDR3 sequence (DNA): TGTGCCAGCAGATCCAGGGGGGTGGGCCCAGATACGCAGTATTTT.

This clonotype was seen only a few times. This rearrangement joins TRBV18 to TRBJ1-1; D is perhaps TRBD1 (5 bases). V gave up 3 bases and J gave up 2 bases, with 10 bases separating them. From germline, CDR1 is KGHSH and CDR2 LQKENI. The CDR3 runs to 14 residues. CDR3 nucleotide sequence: TGTGCCAGCTCACCCCTCGGGGACAACACTGAAGCTTTCTTT. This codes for CASSPLGDNTEAFF.